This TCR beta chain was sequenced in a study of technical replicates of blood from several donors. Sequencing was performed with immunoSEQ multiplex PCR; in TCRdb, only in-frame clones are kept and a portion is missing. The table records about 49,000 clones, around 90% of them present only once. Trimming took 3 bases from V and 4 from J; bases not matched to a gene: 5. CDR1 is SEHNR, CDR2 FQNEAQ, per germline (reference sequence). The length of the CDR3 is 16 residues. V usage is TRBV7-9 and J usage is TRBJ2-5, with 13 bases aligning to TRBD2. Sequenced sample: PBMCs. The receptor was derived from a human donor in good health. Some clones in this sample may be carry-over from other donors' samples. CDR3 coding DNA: TGTGCCAGCAGCTTGGGGGGACTAGCGGGACGAGAGACCCAGTACTTC. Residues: CASSLGGLAGRETQYF.